This record looks at one T cell receptor beta chain sequence and its context. No antigen is known for it. Base-call qualities are not available, and no considerably larger clone is one nucleotide away. Looking up the germline V gene yields CDR1 SGDLS and CDR2 YYNGEE. Reading from cysteine to phenylalanine, the CDR3 counts 12 amino acids. Of the read, only the CDR3 DNA is kept; its 36 bases are in frame from base 1. The data belong to a study of technical replicates of blood from a handful of donors (TCRdb year 2017). Libraries came from the immunoSEQ multiplex PCR assay. TCRdb provides this immuneACCESS table in a form limited to in-frame rearrangements. Some clones are lacking; in checked studies, under half of them reflect an unresolved V gene, and why the rest are absent is not known. The sample table records tens of thousands of clones; 92% of these occur just once. In total, the top ten clones hold approximately 0.4% of the sample.

The chain couples TRBV9 to TRBJ2-5, with TRBD2 tentatively as D gene (6 bases match). This receptor was identified in a human donor in good health. The sample taken for sequencing was T cells isolated from PBMCs. The DNA sequence is TGTATCGGTAGCGGTGGACGGGAGACCCAGTACTTC. The encoded protein is CIGSGGRETQYF.